The rows below give T cell receptor beta chains drawn from one sample of a study of response to subunit inactivated influenza vaccine. Using its own MiXCR run on the RT-PCR reads, TCRdb lists one record per CDR3 protein. The sample carries some 180,000 distinct CDR3 sequences, roughly 8.7% recorded once. The specimen comprised non-naive T cells sorted from PBMCs, sampled on the day of vaccination. The receptors were sampled from a man aged 50 to 60 who received an inactivated influenza vaccine. Each CDR3 is given with its conserved first and last residue. The D gene is left open where the match is weak. Some rows mark clone size as missing; the rest say once, few, many or name a class of expanded clone.

>TRBV28|.|.|TRBJ1-1|14
CASRRGGLRTEAFF
TGTGCCAGCAGGCGGGGGGGCCTCAGGACTGAAGCTTTCTTT
>TRBV4-3|TRBD2|few|TRBJ2-2|16
CASSPVAGRNTGELFF
TGCGCCAGCAGCCCCGTAGCGGGACGGAACACCGGGGAGCTGTTTTTT
>TRBV24-1|TRBD2|few|TRBJ2-5|15
CATNVGGGGEETQYF
TGTGCCACCAATGTTGGCGGCGGGGGGGAAGAGACCCAGTACTTC
>TRBV29-1|.|many|TRBJ2-2|14
CSDRDFTNTGELFF
TGCAGTGACCGGGACTTCACGAACACCGGGGAGCTGTTTTTT
>TRBV5-5|.|.|TRBJ1-2|12
CASSVGQYGYTF
TGTGCCAGCAGCGTTGGACAGTATGGCTACACCTTC
>TRBV7-9|.|many|TRBJ2-2|13
CASSPRSTGELFF
TGTGCCAGCAGCCCCCGGAGTACCGGGGAGCTGTTTTTT
>TRBV5-6|.|few|TRBJ2-7|15
CASSLSEGAYNEQYF
TGTGCCAGCAGCCTCTCCGAGGGCGCGTACAACGAGCAGTACTTC
>TRBV19|TRBD1|.|TRBJ2-2|14
CASRGTGGTGELFF
TGTGCCAGTAGAGGGACAGGGGGCACCGGGGAGCTGTTTTTT
>TRBV10-2|TRBD1|.|TRBJ2-6|19
CASRDNLGQGLAGANVLTF
TGCGCCAGCAGAGACAATCTCGGACAGGGATTGGCTGGGGCCAACGTCCTGACTTTC
>TRBV5-5|.|many|TRBJ2-5|12
CASSHSSETQYF
TGTGCCAGCAGCCATTCCTCGGAGACCCAGTACTTC
>TRBV12-3/TRBV12-4|.|many|TRBJ2-7|18
CASSLYEIWGTGAYEQYF
TGTGCCAGCAGTTTATATGAGATATGGGGGACGGGGGCCTACGAGCAGTACTTC
>TRBV3-1|TRBD1|.|TRBJ1-6|16
CASRDRFTGGGSPLHF
TGTGCCAGCAGGGACAGATTTACAGGGGGCGGCTCACCCCTCCACTTT
>TRBV6-1|TRBD2|few|TRBJ2-1|16
CASSESPSGSWDEQFF
TGTGCCAGCAGTGAAAGTCCTAGCGGGAGTTGGGATGAGCAGTTCTTC
>TRBV29-1|TRBD1|.|TRBJ1-5|14
CSVSSTGPGQPQHF
TGCAGCGTCTCCTCGACAGGGCCCGGGCAGCCCCAGCATTTT
>TRBV5-6|.|few|TRBJ2-1|18
CASSFALWTDQLFDEQFF
TGTGCCAGCAGCTTCGCCCTATGGACAGACCAACTTTTCGATGAGCAGTTCTTC
>TRBV12-3/TRBV12-4|TRBD1|.|TRBJ2-2|14
CASTWTGRAGELFF
TGTGCCAGCACCTGGACAGGGAGAGCCGGGGAGCTGTTTTTT
>TRBV11-1|TRBD1|.|TRBJ2-3|18
CASSSFPPGQDILDTQYF
TGTGCCAGCAGCTCTTTTCCCCCGGGACAGGATATTTTGGATACGCAGTATTTT
>TRBV20-1|.|.|TRBJ2-3|14
CSARGITGTDTQYF
TGCAGTGCTAGAGGGATAACAGGGACAGATACGCAGTATTTT
>TRBV20-1|.|many|TRBJ2-5|14
CSAKTRPGVETQYF
TGCAGTGCCAAAACAAGGCCAGGCGTAGAGACCCAGTACTTC
>TRBV20-1|.|.|TRBJ2-2|15
CSARAQDLNTGELFF
TGCAGTGCTAGAGCCCAGGATCTTAACACCGGGGAGCTGTTTTTT
>TRBV20-1|.|once|TRBJ2-1|14
CSATAVSSYNEQFF
TGCAGTGCTACGGCGGTGAGCTCCTACAATGAGCAGTTCTTC
>TRBV6-2/TRBV6-3|.|.|TRBJ2-7|16
CASSRRPSAGTYEQYF
TGTGCCAGCAGCCGGCGGCCTAGCGCAGGAACCTACGAGCAGTACTTC
>TRBV28|.|many|TRBJ2-1|14
CASSLMYSRNEQFF
TGTGCCAGCAGTTTAATGTACTCCCGAAATGAGCAGTTCTTC
>TRBV28|TRBD1|many|TRBJ1-6|15
CASSEGQGYNSPLHF
TGCGCCAGCAGCGAAGGACAGGGGTATAATTCACCCCTCCACTTT
>TRBV7-2|.|few|TRBJ2-2|15
CASRPGPPGDGELFF
TGTGCCAGCAGACCCGGACCCCCGGGGGACGGGGAGCTGTTTTTT
>TRBV5-1|TRBD2|many|TRBJ2-3|16
CASSLSVAGVSGTQYF
TGCGCCAGCAGCTTGTCGGTAGCGGGAGTTTCCGGAACGCAGTATTTT
>TRBV29-1|.|.|TRBJ2-2|14
CSANGQGSKRELFF
TGCAGCGCCAACGGGCAGGGGTCCAAAAGGGAGCTGTTTTTT
>TRBV29-1|TRBD1|many|TRBJ2-1|20
CSAQGQGRIDGASSYNEQFF
TGCAGCGCCCAAGGACAGGGTAGAATAGACGGGGCGAGCTCCTACAATGAGCAGTTCTTC
>TRBV9|.|many|TRBJ2-2|15
CASSAQGSRTGELFF
TGTGCCAGCAGCGCACAGGGCTCTCGCACCGGGGAGCTGTTTTTT
>TRBV24-1|TRBD1|many|TRBJ2-3|15
CATSERGTGTDTQYF
TGTGCCACCAGTGAACGAGGGACAGGCACAGATACGCAGTATTTT
>TRBV6-2/TRBV6-3|.|.|TRBJ2-1|14
CASSGYRDYNEQFF
TGTGCCAGCAGTGGGTACAGGGACTACAATGAGCAGTTCTTC
>TRBV21-1|.|.|TRBJ2-1|15
CASSDTSGGGGEQFF
TGTGCCAGCAGCGACACTAGCGGGGGGGGCGGTGAGCAGTTCTTC
>TRBV7-8|TRBD1|few|TRBJ2-1|13
CASSWDRNNEQFF
TGTGCCAGCAGCTGGGACAGGAACAATGAGCAGTTCTTC
>TRBV7-9|TRBD1|few|TRBJ1-1|17
CASSLASDRGFGTEAFF
TGTGCCAGCAGCTTAGCGTCGGACAGGGGGTTCGGCACTGAAGCTTTCTTT
>TRBV24-1|.|few|TRBJ1-4|14
CATSEGTGNEKLFF
TGTGCCACCAGTGAAGGGACGGGTAATGAAAAACTGTTTTTT
>TRBV10-3|TRBD2|.|TRBJ2-3|16
CAISESGTSGGDTQYF
TGTGCCATCAGTGAGTCGGGAACTAGCGGGGGCGATACGCAGTATTTT
>TRBV6-1|TRBD2|.|TRBJ2-1|16
CASSTRGGGWRNEQFF
TGTGCCAGCAGTACCCGGGGGGGAGGATGGAGGAATGAGCAGTTCTTC
>TRBV5-1|.|few|TRBJ1-6|14
CASSGLTGGSPLHF
TGCGCCAGCAGCGGCTTAACCGGGGGCTCACCCCTCCACTTT
>TRBV20-1|.|many|TRBJ1-5|15
CSARDMSHSNQPQHF
TGCAGTGCTAGAGATATGAGCCATAGCAATCAGCCCCAGCATTTT
>TRBV6-1|.|many|TRBJ2-1|15
CASTKGAGAGNEQFF
TGTGCCAGCACCAAGGGGGCGGGAGCGGGGAATGAGCAGTTCTTC
>TRBV11-2|.|.|TRBJ2-6|16
CASSLGHYAGANVLTF
TGTGCCAGCAGCTTAGGACATTATGCTGGGGCCAACGTCCTGACTTTC
>TRBV5-1|TRBD1|few|TRBJ2-5|15
CASSPLRGTAETQYF
TGCGCCAGCAGCCCCCTTCGAGGGACAGCTGAGACCCAGTACTTC
>TRBV6-1|TRBD1|many|TRBJ1-5|16
CASSVTGVVGNQPQHF
TGTGCCAGCAGTGTAACAGGGGTTGTGGGCAATCAGCCCCAGCATTTT
>TRBV5-1|.|.|TRBJ1-6|14
CASSLGDFNSPLHF
TGCGCCAGCAGCTTGGGGGACTTTAATTCACCCCTCCACTTT
>TRBV7-2|.|few|TRBJ1-4|13
CASSYTTNEKLFF
TGTGCCAGCAGCTATACGACTAATGAAAAACTGTTTTTT
>TRBV5-1|.|many|TRBJ2-2|14
CASSEAPGTGELFF
TGCGCCAGCAGCGAGGCCCCAGGGACCGGGGAGCTGTTTTTT
>TRBV20-1|.|few|TRBJ1-4|13
CSARLGDKEKLFF
TGCAGTGCTCGCCTTGGGGACAAAGAAAAACTGTTTTTT
>TRBV7-9|.|.|TRBJ2-3|12
CASSYSQDTQYF
TGTGCCAGCAGCTACTCCCAAGATACGCAGTATTTT
>TRBV20-1|TRBD2|.|TRBJ2-5|13
CSAQLAGLETQYF
TGCAGTGCCCAGCTAGCGGGACTAGAGACCCAGTACTTC
>TRBV28|.|.|TRBJ2-7|16
CASSSQVQGLSYEQYF
TGTGCCAGCAGTTCCCAGGTACAGGGACTCTCCTACGAGCAGTACTTC
>TRBV4-3|.|few|TRBJ1-1|15
CASSQEWDDRTEAFF
TGCGCCAGCAGCCAAGAATGGGATGATCGCACTGAAGCTTTCTTT
>TRBV20-1|.|.|TRBJ2-7|13
CSARERGWYEQYF
TGCAGTGCTAGAGAGAGGGGTTGGTACGAGCAGTACTTC
>TRBV5-1|.|.|TRBJ2-3|13
CASSLDESDTQYF
TGCGCCAGCAGCCTGGATGAGTCCGATACGCAGTATTTT
>TRBV6-5|TRBD1|few|TRBJ1-3|16
CASSFSDRGPRNTIYF
TGTGCCAGCAGTTTTTCCGACAGGGGGCCTAGAAACACCATATATTTT
>TRBV19|TRBD1|many|TRBJ1-5|14
CASTQTGAFQPQHF
TGTGCCAGTACCCAAACAGGGGCCTTTCAGCCCCAGCATTTT
>TRBV4-2|TRBD2|few|TRBJ2-1|16
CASSRNLAGGYNEQFF
TGTGCCAGCAGCCGGAACCTAGCGGGAGGGTACAATGAGCAGTTCTTC
>TRBV12-3/TRBV12-4|TRBD2|many|TRBJ2-1|15
CASSFSGSSYNEQFF
TGTGCCAGCAGTTTTAGCGGGAGCTCCTACAATGAGCAGTTCTTC
>TRBV28|.|few|TRBJ1-1|15
CASSPDPGMNTEAFF
TGTGCCAGCAGTCCCGACCCAGGTATGAACACTGAAGCTTTCTTT